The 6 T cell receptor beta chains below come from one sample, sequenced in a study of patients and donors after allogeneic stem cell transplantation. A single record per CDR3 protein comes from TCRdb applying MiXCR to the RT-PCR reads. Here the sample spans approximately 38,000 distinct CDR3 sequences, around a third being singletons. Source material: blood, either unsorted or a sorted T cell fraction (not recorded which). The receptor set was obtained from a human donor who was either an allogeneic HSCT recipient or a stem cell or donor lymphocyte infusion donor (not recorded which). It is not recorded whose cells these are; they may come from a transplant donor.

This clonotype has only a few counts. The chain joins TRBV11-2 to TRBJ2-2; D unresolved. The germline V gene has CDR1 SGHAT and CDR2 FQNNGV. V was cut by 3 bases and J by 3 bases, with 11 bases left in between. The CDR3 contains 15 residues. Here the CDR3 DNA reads TGTGCCAGCAGCTTTTGGGTTGGGGACACCGGGGAGCTGTTTTTT. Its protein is CASSFWVGDTGELFF.

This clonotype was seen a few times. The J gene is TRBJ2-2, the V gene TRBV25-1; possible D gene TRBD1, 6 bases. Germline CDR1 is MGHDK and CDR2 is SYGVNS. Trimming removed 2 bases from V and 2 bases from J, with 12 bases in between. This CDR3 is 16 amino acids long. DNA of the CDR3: TGTGCCAGCAGTGAAGAGGGCAGGGGAAACACCGGGGAGCTGTTTTTT. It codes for CASSEEGRGNTGELFF.

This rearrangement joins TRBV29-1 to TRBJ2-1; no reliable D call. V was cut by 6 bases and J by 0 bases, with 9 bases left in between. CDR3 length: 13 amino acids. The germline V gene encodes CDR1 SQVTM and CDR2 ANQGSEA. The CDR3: CSVRMSSYNEQFF. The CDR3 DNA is TGCAGCGTCCGGATGAGCTCCTACAATGAGCAGTTCTTC.

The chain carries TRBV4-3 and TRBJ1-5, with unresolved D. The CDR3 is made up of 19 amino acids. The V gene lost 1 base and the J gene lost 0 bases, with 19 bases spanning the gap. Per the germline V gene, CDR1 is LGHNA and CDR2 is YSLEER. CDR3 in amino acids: CASSQARVSTEYSNQPQHF. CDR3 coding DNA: TGCGCCAGCAGCCAAGCCCGTGTGTCGACGGAATATAGCAATCAGCCCCAGCATTTT.

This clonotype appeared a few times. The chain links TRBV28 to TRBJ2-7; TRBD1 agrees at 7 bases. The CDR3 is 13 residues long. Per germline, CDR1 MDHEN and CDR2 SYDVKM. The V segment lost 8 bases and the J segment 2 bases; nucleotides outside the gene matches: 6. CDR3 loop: CASGRDSPYEQYF. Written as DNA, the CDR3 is TGTGCCAGCGGCCGGGACAGCCCCTACGAGCAGTACTTC.

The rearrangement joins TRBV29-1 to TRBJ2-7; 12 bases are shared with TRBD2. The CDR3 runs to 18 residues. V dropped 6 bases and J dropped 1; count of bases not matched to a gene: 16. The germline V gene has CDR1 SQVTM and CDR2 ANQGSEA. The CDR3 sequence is CSVGIRASGRAQSYEQYF. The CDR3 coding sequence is TGCAGCGTCGGAATCAGGGCTAGCGGGAGGGCCCAATCCTACGAGCAGTACTTC.